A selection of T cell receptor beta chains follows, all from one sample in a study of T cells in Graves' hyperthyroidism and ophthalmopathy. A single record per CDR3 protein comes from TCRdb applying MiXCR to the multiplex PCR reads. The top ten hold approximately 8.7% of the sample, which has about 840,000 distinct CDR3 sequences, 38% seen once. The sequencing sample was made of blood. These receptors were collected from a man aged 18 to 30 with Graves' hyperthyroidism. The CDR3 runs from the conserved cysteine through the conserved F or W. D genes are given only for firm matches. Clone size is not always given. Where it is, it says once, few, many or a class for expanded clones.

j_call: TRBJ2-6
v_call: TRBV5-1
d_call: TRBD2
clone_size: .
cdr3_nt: TGCGCCAGCAGCTCTAGCGGGGGGGCCTACGTCCTGACTTTC
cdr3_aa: CASSSSGGAYVLTF

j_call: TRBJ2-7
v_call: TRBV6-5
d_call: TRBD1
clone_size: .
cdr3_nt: TGTGCCAGCACCTCGGGACAGGGGGGCGGCTACGAGCAGTACTTC
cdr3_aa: CASTSGQGGGYEQYF

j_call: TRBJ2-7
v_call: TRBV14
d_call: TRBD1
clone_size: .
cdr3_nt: TGTGCCAGCAGCGACGACAGGGCGAGCTCCTACGAGCAGTACTTC
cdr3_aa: CASSDDRASSYEQYF

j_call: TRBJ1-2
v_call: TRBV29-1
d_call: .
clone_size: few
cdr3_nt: TGCAGCGTTGAGGAGGGCGCTCAAGGCTACACCTTC
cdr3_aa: CSVEEGAQGYTF

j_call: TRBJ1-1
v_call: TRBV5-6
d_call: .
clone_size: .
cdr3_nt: TGTGCCAGCAGCTTGCAGGCCAGGGAGGACACTGAAGCTTTCTTT
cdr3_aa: CASSLQAREDTEAFF

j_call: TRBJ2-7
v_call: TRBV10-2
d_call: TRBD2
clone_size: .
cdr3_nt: TGCGCCAGCAGCTTAGTAGGACTAGCGGGAGCCAGCGACGAGCAGTACTTC
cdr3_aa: CASSLVGLAGASDEQYF

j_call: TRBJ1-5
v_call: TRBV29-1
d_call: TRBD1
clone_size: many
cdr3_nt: TGCAGCGTAGGGGGCAGAAACAGCAATCAGCCCCAGCATTTT
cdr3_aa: CSVGGRNSNQPQHF

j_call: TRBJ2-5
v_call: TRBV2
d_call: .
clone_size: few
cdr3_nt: TGTGCCAGCAAGACAGAGACGTACCAAGAGACCCAGTACTTC
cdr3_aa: CASKTETYQETQYF

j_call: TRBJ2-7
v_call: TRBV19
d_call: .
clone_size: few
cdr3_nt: TGTGCCAGTAGTATAGGTTCGGTACTCCCCTACGAGCAGTACTTC
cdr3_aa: CASSIGSVLPYEQYF

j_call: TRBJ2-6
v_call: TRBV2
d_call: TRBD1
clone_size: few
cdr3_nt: TGTGCCATCCAGACAGGGTCAATTTCTGGGGCCAACGTCCTGACTTTC
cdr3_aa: CAIQTGSISGANVLTF

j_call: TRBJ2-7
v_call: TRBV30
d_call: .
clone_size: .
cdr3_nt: TGTGCCTGGAGTGTAGTGGGCTACGAGCAGTACTTC
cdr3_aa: CAWSVVGYEQYF

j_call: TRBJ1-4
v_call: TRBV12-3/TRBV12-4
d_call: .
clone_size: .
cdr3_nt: TGTGCTAGTGGTTTTAAGGTCGACAGCCCTAATGAAAAACTGTTTTTT
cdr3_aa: CASGFKVDSPNEKLFF